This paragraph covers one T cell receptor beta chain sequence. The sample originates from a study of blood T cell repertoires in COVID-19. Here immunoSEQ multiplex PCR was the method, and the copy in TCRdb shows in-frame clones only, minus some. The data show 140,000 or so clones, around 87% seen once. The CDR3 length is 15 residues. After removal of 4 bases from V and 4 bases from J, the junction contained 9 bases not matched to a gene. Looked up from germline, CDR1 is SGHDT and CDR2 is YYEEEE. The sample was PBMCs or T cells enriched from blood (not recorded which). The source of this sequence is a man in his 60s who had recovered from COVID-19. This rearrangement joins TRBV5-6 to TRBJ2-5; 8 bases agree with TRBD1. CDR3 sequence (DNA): TGTGCCAGCAGCCAAACGACAGGGGCGGGAGAGACCCAGTACTTC. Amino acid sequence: CASSQTTGAGETQYF.